This TCR beta chain was sequenced for a study of shared clonotypes between healthy human individuals. This CDR3 spans 13 amino acids. V lost 0 bases, J lost 8 bases, and 9 bases lay in between. Per the germline V gene, CDR1 is SGHDN and CDR2 is FVKESK. Replicate PCRs run on sorted subsets employed 150 to 250 ng DNA, 30,000 to 35,000 T cell genomes. Some clones are missing from TCRdb's copy, which holds only in-frame ones; the method was immunoSEQ multiplex PCR. This sample has hundreds of thousands of clones, with roughly 70% found just once. This clone occurred a few times. This TCR was sampled from a woman aged 25-40 years in good health. Sequencing was done on a sample of memory CD4+ T cells sorted from blood. Subset of the sample: CD45RA-negative fraction. The chain links TRBV14 to TRBJ2-3; the D is unclear. The CDR3 is CASSQDRGPTQYF. The CDR3 region has the DNA TGTGCCAGCAGCCAAGATAGAGGCCCTACGCAGTATTTT.